This TCR beta chain was retrieved from a study of blood T cell repertoires in COVID-19. Assignment of participants to cohorts was predicated upon participant-reported clinical history. Germline V gene lookup returns CDR1 SGHDN and CDR2 FVKESK. This CDR3 spans 12 amino acids. V dropped 4 bases and J dropped 6 bases, with 10 bases sitting between them. The repertoire was sequenced with immunoSEQ multiplex PCR; TCRdb's copy has only in-frame clones and lacks some. Counted here are fewer than 250,000 clones, about four fifths occurring once; the ten biggest clones make up around 3.3%. This clonotype originated in a woman in her thirties or forties who had been exposed to COVID-19. The rearrangement links TRBV14 to TRBJ2-7; tentatively, D is TRBD1 (6 bases). The specimen was PBMCs or T cells enriched from blood (not recorded which). Written as DNA, the CDR3 is TGTGCCAGCAGCCGGAACAGGGTCGAGCAGTACTTC. Residues: CASSRNRVEQYF.